This TCR beta chain was sequenced in a study of cytomegalovirus exposure and HLA in healthy donors. Regarding the study as a whole: Analysis performed later showed TCR beta chains linked to HLA being more clonally expanded than equally common others. Later work found most CMV-associated TCR beta chains apparently HLA-restricted.

Details on this clone: The antigen remains undetermined.

In the PCR, 60 Vbeta and 13 Jbeta primers were used. Only in-frame clones appear in the TCRdb table, and some are missing; sequencing was by immunoSEQ multiplex PCR. The data show about 160,000 clones, roughly 80% seen once. The CDR3 contains 17 residues. J was trimmed by 6 bases and V by 0 bases; bases with no gene match: 10. Germline-derived CDR1 and CDR2 are LGHNA and YNFKEQ. The sequence derives from a woman younger than 45 in good health and CMV-seropositive. The sample consisted of PBMCs. The V and J genes are TRBV4-2 and TRBJ2-1; 8 bases fit TRBD2. This chain's CDR3 is CASSQDSGGALVNEQFF. As DNA, the CDR3 is TGTGCCAGCAGCCAAGATTCCGGGGGGGCCCTAGTCAATGAGCAGTTCTTC.